Listed here are 21 T cell receptor beta chains from one sample, sequenced in a study of Tregs in tolerant kidney transplant recipients. The nonmyeloablative bone marrow transplants came from related graft donors, with transient mixed chimerism. The table came from immunoSEQ multiplex PCR; TCRdb's copy has only in-frame clones and leaves some out. The sample lists 74,000 or so clones; roughly 90% were seen once. The source was CD4+ T cells from blood (PBMCs), collected 24 months after the transplant. The source of these receptors is a human patient who received a combined kidney and bone marrow transplant. The graft donor may have contributed some T cells.

This rearrangement joins TRBV2 to TRBJ2-2; TRBD2 aligns across 11 bases. CDR1 is SNHLY, CDR2 FYNNEI, per germline. This CDR3 contains 18 residues. The trim removed 4 bases at V and 2 bases at J, leaving 9 bases unmatched. The CDR3 loop is CASSARTGTSGNTGELFF. Written as DNA, the CDR3 is TGTGCCAGCAGTGCTAGAACCGGGACTAGCGGTAACACCGGGGAGCTGTTTTTT.

The chain has TRBV2 and TRBJ2-7, with 7 bases fitting TRBD1. Unmatched junction bases numbered 3, after V lost 6 bases and J lost 1 base. The CDR3 contains 13 residues. Germline V gene sequence: CDR1 SNHLY, CDR2 FYNNEI. CDR3 in amino acids: CASRKDRSYEQYF. The DNA of the CDR3 is TGTGCCAGCAGAAAGGACAGGTCCTACGAGCAGTACTTC.

The genes are TRBV4-1 and TRBJ1-4; no definite D call. Trimming pared 1 base from V and 4 bases from J, leaving 16 bases between. Germline V lookup: CDR1 MGHRA, CDR2 YSYEKL. The CDR3 is made up of 17 amino acids. CDR3 in amino acids: CASSQGGILPYNEKLFF. The CDR3 coding sequence is TGCGCCAGCAGCCAAGGAGGGATACTGCCGTATAATGAAAAACTGTTTTTT.

This rearrangement joins TRBV28 to TRBJ1-4, with TRBD1 identical over 9 bases. The junction had 6 bases not matched to a gene; V was cut back by 4 bases and J by 12 bases. The CDR3 sequence is 13 residues long. CDR1 is MDHEN, CDR2 SYDVKM, per germline. The CDR3 loop reads CASSWRDRVELFF. The CDR3 nucleotides read TGTGCCAGCAGTTGGCGGGACAGGGTGGAACTGTTTTTT.

The V gene is TRBV6-1, the J gene TRBJ2-5, with TRBD2 identical over 11 bases. The closer fit of TRBJ2-7 to the DNA end suggests the J call may be wrong. Looked up from germline, CDR1 is MNHNS and CDR2 is SASEGT. The CDR3 is 15 residues long. Here the CDR3 DNA reads TGTGCCAGCAGTGTCCTAGCGGGGGGTCTGGGCGAGCAGTACTTC. Its translation: CASSVLAGGLGEQYF.

This chain connects TRBV4-2 to TRBJ2-2, with TRBD2 matching 8 bases. The CDR3 length is 15 residues. Germline CDR1 is LGHNA and CDR2 is YNFKEQ. The V gene end was trimmed by 0 bases and the J gene end by 4 bases; junction bases not matched to a gene: 1. This chain's CDR3 is CASSQETSATGELFF. The CDR3 bases are TGTGCCAGCAGCCAAGAGACTAGCGCCACCGGGGAGCTGTTTTTT.

V is TRBV9 and J is TRBJ2-7; TRBD2 agrees at 10 bases. The V segment lost 5 bases and the J segment 4 bases; nucleotides outside the gene matches: 6. CDR1 is SGDLS and CDR2 is YYNGEE in the germline V gene. The CDR3 is made up of 14 amino acids. CDR3 in DNA: TGTGCCAGCAGTCAGACTAGCGGGCCGTACGAGCAGTACTTC. This encodes CASSQTSGPYEQYF.

The chain couples TRBV6-5 to TRBJ2-3, with D perhaps matching TRBD1 (6 bases). The CDR3 has 14 amino acids. The V gene's germline CDR1 is MNHEY and CDR2 SVGAGI. Trimming stripped 6 bases from V and 2 bases from J, with 12 bases between. The CDR3 spells CASSTGTSTDTQYF. CDR3 coding DNA: TGTGCCAGCAGCACCGGGACATCCACAGATACGCAGTATTTT.

This clone was seen a handful of times. The rearrangement joins TRBV6-5 to TRBJ1-1, with 7 nucleotides matching TRBD1. This CDR3 comprises 14 residues. Germline V gene data show CDR1 as MNHEY and CDR2 as SVGAGI. V shed 6 bases and J 7 bases; nucleotides not matched to a gene: 11. In DNA form, the CDR3 reads TGTGCCAGCAGCAGACAGGGTACTTTACTTGAAGCTTTCTTT. It is translated as CASSRQGTLLEAFF.

This clone appeared a few times. The CDR3: CASTRGSQDEKLFF. The CDR3 region has the DNA TGTGCCAGCACTAGGGGGTCTCAGGATGAAAAACTGTTTTTT. The rearrangement uses TRBV2 and TRBJ1-4; tentatively, D is TRBD1 (6 bases). V lost 7 bases to trimming and J lost 6 bases, with 15 bases between them. The germline CDR1 and CDR2 sequences are SNHLY and FYNNEI. The CDR3 has 14 amino acids.

The sample holds one count of this clone. This sequence joins TRBV5-1 and TRBJ2-7, with TRBD1 matching 8 bases. This CDR3 contains 16 residues. After removal of 4 bases from V and 1 base from J, the junction contained 10 bases not matched to a gene. Germline V gene sequence: CDR1 SGHRS, CDR2 YFSETQ. DNA of the CDR3: TGCGCCAGCAGCCCCATAGACAGGGGAAGGTCCTACGAGCAGTACTTC. As protein: CASSPIDRGRSYEQYF. The variable domain in full, completed from reference TRBV5-1 and TRBJ2-7, reads KAGVTQTPRYLIKTRGQQVTLSCSPISGHRSVSWYQQTPGQGLQFLFEYFSETQRNKGNFPGRFSGRQFSNSRSEMNVSTLELGDSALYLCASSPIDRGRSYEQYFGPGTRLTVT.

The chain couples TRBV4-2 to TRBJ1-5; D not resolved. CDR3 size: 17 residues. V was cut by 0 bases and J by 0 bases, with 12 bases left in between. Per germline, CDR1 LGHNA and CDR2 YNFKEQ. CDR3 bases: TGTGCCAGCAGCCAAGATGGAACAGCATATAGCAATCAGCCCCAGCATTTT. This translates into CASSQDGTAYSNQPQHF.

The chain carries TRBV5-1 and TRBJ2-3; TRBD1 matches 9 bases. CDR3 length: 17 residues. The junction had 7 bases not matched to a gene; V was cut back by 0 bases and J by 2 bases. Germline lookup yields CDR1 SGHRS and CDR2 YFSETQ. Here the CDR3 DNA reads TGCGCCAGCAGCTTGGAACCGGGACAGGGTTTCACAGATACGCAGTATTTT. This gives the protein CASSLEPGQGFTDTQYF.

This rearrangement joins TRBV6-4 to TRBJ2-3; D might be TRBD2 (5 bases). Looked up from germline, CDR1 is MRHNA and CDR2 is SNTAGT. Trimming pared 2 bases from V and 5 bases from J, leaving 8 bases between. This CDR3 spans 13 amino acids. The CDR3 sequence is CASSDEGEDTQYF. The CDR3 nucleotides read TGTGCCAGCAGTGACGAGGGTGAAGATACGCAGTATTTT.

The genes are TRBV25-1 and TRBJ2-2; TRBD2 is a possible D gene (7 bases). CDR1 MGHDK and CDR2 SYGVNS come from the germline V gene. The CDR3 is 14 amino acids. V lost 7 bases and J lost 3, with 12 bases in between. Here the CDR3 reads CASKAGADTGELFF. In DNA form, the CDR3 reads TGTGCCAGCAAGGCGGGGGCCGACACCGGGGAGCTGTTTTTT.

The CDR3 DNA is TGTGCCAGTAAAAGGACAGCCAATAGTTCACCCCTCCACTTT. Its translation is CASKRTANSSPLHF. V gene TRBV19 combines with J gene TRBJ1-6, with a tentative D call TRBD1 (6 bases). With 7 bases removed from V and 9 bases from J, the gap between germline ends came to 16 bases. CDR3 length: 14 amino acids. CDR1 is LNHDA, CDR2 SQIVND, per germline (reference sequence).

The chain carries TRBV2 and TRBJ2-1; D remains ambiguous. This CDR3 region has 11 residues. Trimming shortened V by 6 bases and J by 6 bases, and 6 bases separated the two germline ends. From germline, CDR1 is SNHLY and CDR2 FYNNEI. CDR3 loop: CASSPCNEQFF. The CDR3 bases are TGTGCCAGCAGCCCTTGCAATGAGCAGTTCTTC.

This clone was counted between two and nine times. The chain employs TRBV18 and TRBJ2-6; D not resolved. CDR1 is KGHSH, CDR2 LQKENI, per germline. V shed 3 bases and J shed 0 bases, with 9 bases lying between them. This CDR3 has 16 amino acids. The CDR3: CASSPPSSSGANVLTF. CDR3 DNA: TGTGCCAGCTCACCCCCGTCGAGCTCTGGGGCCAACGTCCTGACTTTC.

This rearrangement joins TRBV7-9 to TRBJ1-3; 10 bases align to TRBD1. The CDR3 is 14 residues long. Germline V gene lookup returns CDR1 SEHNR and CDR2 FQNEAQ (reference sequence). The V and J ends lost 4 bases and 6 bases, in that order; junction bases with no gene match: 3. CDR3 sequence: CASSYGTGENTIYF. CDR3 coding DNA: TGTGCCAGCAGCTACGGGACAGGGGAAAACACCATATATTTT.

J is TRBJ2-3 and V is TRBV7-2, with D possibly matching TRBD2 (6 bases). The CDR3 runs 18 residues. V gave up 4 bases and J gave up 2 bases, with 22 bases separating them. From germline, CDR1 is SGHTA and CDR2 FQGNSA. CDR3 amino acids: CASSSPSPPGLITDTQYF. The CDR3 DNA reads as TGTGCCAGCAGCTCTCCCTCTCCGCCGGGACTTATCACAGATACGCAGTATTTT.

The genes are TRBV28 and TRBJ1-2; 9 nucleotides agree with TRBD1. Trimming took 4 bases from V and 8 from J; bases not matched to a gene: 14. The CDR3 sequence is 16 residues long. Germline V gives CDR1 MDHEN, CDR2 SYDVKM. CDR3 loop: CASSSGQGHISMGYTF. CDR3 DNA sequence: TGTGCCAGCAGTTCTGGACAGGGGCACATATCTATGGGCTACACCTTC.